Listed below are T cell receptor beta chains from one sample, sequenced in a study of T cell responses to AZD1222 COVID-19 vaccine. The repertoire was sequenced with immunoSEQ multiplex PCR; TCRdb's copy has only in-frame clones and lacks some. The sample has 85,000 to 130,000 clones, 80% to 95% seen once. Specimen: peripheral blood, collected 28 days after the second AZD1222 dose. The origin of the receptors is an adult who received the AZD1222 COVID-19 vaccine. Both conserved end residues are part of each CDR3. The D gene is left open where the match is weak. Not all rows give a size; the values are once, few, many and, for expanded clones, a class.

>-|TRBJ1-5|14|TRBV6-5|-
CASRQSSLNQPQHF
TGTGCCAGCAGACAAAGTTCGCTAAATCAGCCCCAGCATTTT
>-|TRBJ1-1|15|TRBV7-2|-
CASSLAQSQTTEAFF
TGTGCCAGCAGCTTAGCACAATCCCAAACGACTGAAGCTTTCTTT
>-|TRBJ2-7|14|TRBV6-5|-
CASSLTVGSYEQYF
TGTGCCAGCAGTTTGACAGTGGGCTCCTACGAGCAGTACTTC
>-|TRBJ1-3|18|TRBV9|-
CASSVDRRGTVEGNTIYF
TGTGCCAGCAGCGTCGACAGAAGGGGGACCGTCGAAGGAAACACCATATATTTT
>-|TRBJ1-5|14|TRBV3-1/TRBV3-2|-
CASSQDSGGRALHF
TGTGCCAGCAGCCAAGATTCAGGCGGGCGCGCGTTGCATTTT
>-|TRBJ2-7|13|TRBV20-1|TRBD2
CSASTSGSYEQYF
TGCAGTGCTAGTACTAGCGGCTCCTACGAGCAGTACTTC
>-|TRBJ1-5|14|TRBV3-1/TRBV3-2|-
CASSQGGSNQPQHF
TGTGCCAGCAGCCAAGGAGGAAGCAATCAGCCCCAGCATTTT
>-|TRBJ1-2|14|TRBV21-1|-
CASSSRQGGYGYTF
TGTGCCAGCAGCAGCCGACAGGGTGGGTATGGCTACACCTTC
>once|TRBJ2-7|13|TRBV7-6|TRBD1
CASRTTGGSEQYF
TGTGCCAGCAGAACAACAGGGGGTAGCGAGCAGTACTTC
>-|TRBJ1-1|14|TRBV6-2/TRBV6-3|TRBD1
CASSLPTGQGEAFF
TGTGCCAGCAGTCTCCCCACTGGACAGGGTGAAGCTTTCTTT
>-|TRBJ1-1|15|TRBV6-9|-
CASSSTLPGHTEAFF
TGTGCCAGCAGTTCAACTCTGCCAGGTCACACTGAAGCTTTCTTT
>-|TRBJ2-5|15|TRBV7-8|-
CASSLARGGQETQYF
TGTGCCAGCAGCTTAGCGCGAGGGGGACAAGAGACCCAGTACTTC
>once|TRBJ1-1|13|TRBV5-4|-
CASSLAPNTEAFF
TGTGCCAGCAGCTTGGCCCCAAACACTGAAGCTTTCTTT
>-|TRBJ2-3|18|TRBV25-1|TRBD2
CASSELGGLADFRDTQYF
TGTGCCAGCAGTGAATTGGGGGGACTAGCGGATTTTAGGGATACGCAGTATTTT
>-|TRBJ2-2|14|TRBV6-1|-
CASSEVGSTGELFF
TGTGCCAGCAGTGAAGTCGGGAGCACCGGGGAGCTGTTTTTT
>-|TRBJ2-7|17|TRBV2|-
CASSEVLFYRGGYEQYF
TGTGCCAGCAGTGAAGTATTATTTTACAGGGGAGGGTACGAGCAGTACTTC
>-|TRBJ2-1|15|TRBV7-2|TRBD2
CASSLWGGTYNEQFF
TGTGCCAGCAGCTTATGGGGGGGGACGTACAATGAGCAGTTCTTC
>-|TRBJ1-2|16|TRBV4-3|-
CASSLNTGTLAVGYTF
TGCGCCAGCAGCCTTAATACCGGGACACTGGCAGTTGGCTACACCTTC
>-|TRBJ1-5|15|TRBV28|TRBD1
CASRGGDSLNQPQHF
TGTGCCAGCAGGGGGGGGGACAGTCTCAATCAGCCCCAGCATTTT
>-|TRBJ1-2|15|TRBV27|TRBD1
CASSPTGNFGYGYTF
TGTGCCAGCAGTCCGACAGGGAATTTTGGCTATGGCTACACCTTC
>-|TRBJ1-1|16|TRBV11-2|-
CASSLTIRAFGTEAFF
TGTGCCAGCAGCTTAACAATCAGGGCTTTTGGCACTGAAGCTTTCTTT
>-|TRBJ1-5|17|TRBV4-1|-
CASSQDRGARSNQPQHF
TGCGCCAGCAGCCAAGATCGTGGGGCGCGGAGCAATCAGCCCCAGCATTTT
>-|TRBJ1-5|12|TRBV15|-
CATGRDNQPQHF
TGTGCCACCGGCAGGGATAATCAGCCCCAGCATTTT
>-|TRBJ2-7|15|TRBV15|-
CATSRDFSGSYEQYF
TGTGCCACCAGCAGAGATTTCAGCGGATCCTACGAGCAGTACTTC
>-|TRBJ1-3|13|TRBV3-1/TRBV3-2|-
CASSQEFRNTIYF
TGTGCCAGCAGCCAAGAGTTTAGAAACACCATATATTTT
>few|TRBJ1-1|15|TRBV7-9|TRBD1
CASSPNTGGDTEAFF
TGTGCCAGCAGCCCCAATACAGGGGGAGACACTGAAGCTTTCTTT
>-|TRBJ1-2|14|TRBV18|-
CASSPLTGEIGYTF
TGTGCCAGCTCACCATTGACAGGTGAAATCGGCTACACCTTC
>-|TRBJ2-2|16|TRBV4-3|-
CASSQLGRSNTGELFF
TGCGCCAGCAGCCAATTAGGCAGGTCGAACACCGGGGAGCTGTTTTTT
>-|TRBJ2-2|16|TRBV7-2|-
CASSLYDTPASGELFF
TGTGCCAGCAGCTTATACGATACTCCGGCAAGCGGGGAGCTGTTTTTT
>-|TRBJ2-7|10|TRBV21-1|-
CARGDDEQYF
TGTGCCAGAGGGGATGACGAGCAGTACTTC
>-|TRBJ1-2|14|TRBV10-3|TRBD1
CESRDRAEAYGYTF
TGTGAATCGCGTGACAGGGCCGAGGCCTATGGCTACACCTTC
>-|TRBJ1-6|16|TRBV28|-
CASSLQGSSYNSPLHF
TGTGCCAGCAGTCTCCAGGGGAGCTCCTATAATTCACCCCTCCACTTT
>-|TRBJ2-3|17|TRBV7-8|-
CASSPRRGRDFTDTQYF
TGTGCCAGCAGCCCCCGGCGGGGCCGTGATTTCACAGATACGCAGTATTTT